This T cell receptor (beta chain) was captured by sequencing in a study of T cell responses to AZD1222 COVID-19 vaccine. This clone was observed a few times. The CDR3 runs 14 residues. Germline V gives CDR1 MNHNY, CDR2 SVGAGI (reference sequence). The V and J ends lost 4 bases and 0 bases respectively, with 7 bases between them. Sequenced by immunoSEQ multiplex PCR; TCRdb stores in-frame clones only, minus some. The table includes approximately 150,000 clones, approximately 93% detected once. V usage is TRBV6-6 and J usage is TRBJ1-5; D unclear. The receptor's source is an adult in good health. The sequencing used peripheral blood, collected on day 0 of AZD1222 vaccination. The CDR3 DNA reads TGTGCCAGCAGTTCTTCCGATAGCAATCAGCCCCAGCATTTT. It specifies CASSSSDSNQPQHF.